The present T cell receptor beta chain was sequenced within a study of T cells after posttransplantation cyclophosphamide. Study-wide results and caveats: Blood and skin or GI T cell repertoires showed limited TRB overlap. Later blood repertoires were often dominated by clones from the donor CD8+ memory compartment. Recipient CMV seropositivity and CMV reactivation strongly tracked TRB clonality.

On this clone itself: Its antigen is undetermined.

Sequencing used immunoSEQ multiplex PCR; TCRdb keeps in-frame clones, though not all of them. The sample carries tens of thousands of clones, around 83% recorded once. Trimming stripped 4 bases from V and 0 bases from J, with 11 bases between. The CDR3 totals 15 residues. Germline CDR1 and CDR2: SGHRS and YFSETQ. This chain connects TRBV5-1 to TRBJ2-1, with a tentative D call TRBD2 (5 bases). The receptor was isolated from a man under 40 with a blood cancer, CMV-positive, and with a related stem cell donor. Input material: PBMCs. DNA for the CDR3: TGCGCCAGCAGCATCAGCGGACCCTCCTACAATGAGCAGTTCTTC. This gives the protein CASSISGPSYNEQFF.